A selection of T cell receptor beta chains follows, all from one sample in a study. One entry per CDR3 protein, called by TCRdb with MiXCR from the RT-PCR reads. The sample includes approximately 720,000 distinct CDR3 sequences, over 12% of them seen just once. The source material was memory CD4+ T cells from blood. These receptors were taken from a female donor in good health, serving as a healthy control. Each CDR3 is given with its conserved first and last residue.

v_gene,CDR3aa
TRBV4-2,CASSQEGSPYEQYF
TRBV20-1,CSAPPGGWDTQYF
TRBV7-2,CASSLAGTSGANVLTF
TRBV18,CASSPPTGSNEQFF
TRBV7-2,CASSLLRREAFF
TRBV5-1,CASSWGRSGVTDTQYF
TRBV19,CASSIRTSGSTDTQYF
TRBV20-1,CSARGDRGNEAFF
TRBV10-3,CAIQGMVNQDTQYF
TRBV10-3,CAISKDNSGNTIYF
TRBV28,CASRNTYNSPLHF
TRBV6-6,CASSYAETYEQYF
TRBV20-1,CSARDARKTYEQYF
TRBV18,CASSPTGGSDYGYTF
TRBV20-1,CSAGRGGTSLGEQFF
TRBV7-6,CASSPRQGVGSYEQYF
TRBV18,CASSPRTGPTSSGANVLTF
TRBV20-1,CSARQSGSYFNEQFF
TRBV1,CTSSQLSSTDTQYF
TRBV7-2,CASSSYRGRNTGELFF
TRBV2,CASSKDLGGQPQHF
TRBV27,CASTRDGTSGRGEQYF
TRBV15,CATSRDRGTGVGNIQYF
TRBV20-1,CSARVETGVQPQHF
TRBV4-1,CASSQVSGIGETQYF
TRBV4-3,CASSQGGFRQIPGELFF
TRBV5-4,CASRIGQNTEAFF
TRBV6-6,CASSYSKGESSNEQFF
TRBV20-1,CSAPPPLAVYEQYF
TRBV3-1,CASSQSGAYEQYF
TRBV7-2,CASSFGGLYNEQFF
TRBV28,CASSLTYTGGDEQFF
TRBV18,CASSPPSGPNTGELFF
TRBV7-2,CASSFLNSPLHF
TRBV4-2,CASSQDSTTGNTIYF
TRBV5-1,CASSLVGGQDSPLHF
TRBV19,CASAGLAGRENEQFF
TRBV20-1,CSASGGVEWTQYF
TRBV20-1,CRGSGLAGGLEQYF
TRBV7-2,CASSFTAGPNTIYF
TRBV20-1,CSATEGDRRGRDYGYTF
TRBV5-5,CASSPGSGGYEQYF
TRBV27,CASIGQGRTEAFF
TRBV20-1,CSAGGLANYNEQFF
TRBV20-1,CSASGRLIEQYF
TRBV24-1,CATSDPRHGGGDNEQFF
TRBV12-3/TRBV12-4,CASSFGGGMETQYF
TRBV7-2,CASMRVNTEAFF